A selection of T cell receptor beta chains follows, all from one sample in a study of T cells in Graves' hyperthyroidism and ophthalmopathy. In TCRdb, the multiplex PCR reads were re-called with MiXCR into one record per CDR3 protein. The table records approximately 510,000 distinct CDR3 sequences, 46% of them present only once. The specimen sequenced was peripheral blood or thyroid tissue (not recorded which). Receptor source: an adult woman with Graves' disease, either hyperthyroidism or ophthalmopathy (not recorded which). Each CDR3 is given with its conserved first and last residue. Each record gives: D gene, V gene, clone size, J gene, CDR3 protein, CDR3 DNA. The D gene is left open where the match is weak. Size is omitted from some rows. Given values are once, few, many or a class for expanded clones.

d_gene: .
v_gene: TRBV11-2
abundance: many
j_gene: TRBJ1-5
CDR3aa: CASSLVQTFQPQHF
CDR3nt: TGTGCCAGCAGCTTAGTACAGACTTTTCAGCCCCAGCATTTT

d_gene: .
v_gene: TRBV15
abundance: once
j_gene: TRBJ1-6
CDR3aa: CATSRGQGPPSPLHF
CDR3nt: TGTGCCACCAGCAGAGGTCAGGGACCCCCTTCACCCCTCCACTTT

d_gene: TRBD1
v_gene: TRBV11-2
abundance: .
j_gene: TRBJ1-1
CDR3aa: CASSRIGQGNTEAFF
CDR3nt: TGTGCCAGCAGCCGGATCGGACAGGGGAACACTGAAGCTTTCTTT

d_gene: TRBD1
v_gene: TRBV7-3
abundance: .
j_gene: TRBJ2-7
CDR3aa: CASSLTWGQGYEQYF
CDR3nt: TGTGCCAGCAGCTTAACCTGGGGACAGGGTTACGAGCAGTACTTC

d_gene: .
v_gene: TRBV2
abundance: .
j_gene: TRBJ2-2
CDR3aa: CASRKPRAETGELFF
CDR3nt: TGTGCCAGCAGAAAACCCAGGGCTGAAACCGGGGAGCTGTTTTTT

d_gene: TRBD1
v_gene: TRBV19
abundance: .
j_gene: TRBJ1-5
CDR3aa: CATRTGTERGQPQHF
CDR3nt: TGTGCCACCCGAACCGGGACAGAGCGGGGACAGCCCCAGCATTTT

d_gene: .
v_gene: TRBV5-1
abundance: .
j_gene: TRBJ1-1
CDR3aa: CASSPAAGTEAFF
CDR3nt: TGTGCCAGCAGTCCTGCAGCGGGCACTGAAGCTTTCTTT

d_gene: .
v_gene: TRBV5-1
abundance: many
j_gene: TRBJ2-6
CDR3aa: CASSLYGRGSGANVLTF
CDR3nt: TGCGCCAGCAGCCTTTACGGGCGGGGCTCTGGGGCCAACGTCCTGACTTTC

d_gene: TRBD1
v_gene: TRBV7-9
abundance: .
j_gene: TRBJ1-5
CDR3aa: CASSYTGDQPQHF
CDR3nt: TGTGCCAGCAGTTATACAGGGGATCAGCCCCAGCATTTT

d_gene: .
v_gene: TRBV7-2
abundance: .
j_gene: TRBJ2-7
CDR3aa: CASRLSLRYEQYF
CDR3nt: TGTGCCAGCAGGCTATCACTCCGGTACGAGCAGTACTTC

d_gene: .
v_gene: TRBV18
abundance: many
j_gene: TRBJ1-2
CDR3aa: CASSSDYGYTF
CDR3nt: TGTGCCAGCTCATCGGATTATGGCTACACCTTC

d_gene: TRBD2
v_gene: TRBV7-2
abundance: few
j_gene: TRBJ2-2
CDR3aa: CASRPGTSDTGELFF
CDR3nt: TGTGCCAGCAGACCCGGGACTAGTGACACCGGGGAGCTGTTTTTT